The sequence of this TCR beta chain was determined in a study of T-cell reconstitution after alpha-beta-depleted transplantation in children. Unique molecular identifiers featured in how the TCRbeta library was prepared. TCRdb passed the PCR reads through MiXCR, listing each CDR3 protein once. The sample lists 900,000 or so distinct CDR3 sequences, under 20% seen once, with roughly 5% in the top ten. Overall study findings and caveats: T-cell counts and diversity at one year following transplant were attributed mainly to newly produced T cells.

Trimming took off 4 bases at V and 8 bases at J, with 14 bases between the two ends. This CDR3 comprises 14 residues. The V gene's germline CDR1 is SGHVS and CDR2 FNYEAQ. This clonotype was seen at least ten times. The antigen is not known. The V call is TRBV7-6, the J call TRBJ1-4, with D maybe TRBD1 (5 bases). The receptor was derived from a male patient younger than 18 who had a stem cell transplant for acute lymphoblastic leukemia, so the T cells may come from the graft donor. The sample here was PBMCs, mostly from graft donor cells, taken 360 days after TCRalphabeta/CD19-depleted stem cell transplant. CDR3 sequence (DNA): TGTGCCAGCAGCTACTCAGGGCCCGGGGAAAAACTGTTTTTT. It encodes CASSYSGPGEKLFF.